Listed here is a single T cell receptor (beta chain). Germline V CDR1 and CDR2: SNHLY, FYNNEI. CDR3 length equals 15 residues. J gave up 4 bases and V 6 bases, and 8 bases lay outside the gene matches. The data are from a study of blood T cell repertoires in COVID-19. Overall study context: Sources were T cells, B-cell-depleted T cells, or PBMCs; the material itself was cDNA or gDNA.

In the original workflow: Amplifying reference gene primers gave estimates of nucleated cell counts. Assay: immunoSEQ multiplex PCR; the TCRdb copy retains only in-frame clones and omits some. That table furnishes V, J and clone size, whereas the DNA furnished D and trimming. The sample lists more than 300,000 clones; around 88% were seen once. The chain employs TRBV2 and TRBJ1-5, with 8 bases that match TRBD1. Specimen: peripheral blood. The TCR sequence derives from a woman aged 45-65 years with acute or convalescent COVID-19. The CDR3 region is CASSAWGQANQPQHF. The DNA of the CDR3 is TGTGCCAGCAGCGCTTGGGGACAGGCAAATCAGCCCCAGCATTTT.